What follows are 5 T cell receptor beta chains derived from one specimen sequenced in a study of CD8+CD57+ T cells in acquired aplastic anemia. Genomic DNA acted as the template from which TCR beta VDJ combination and CDR3 sequence profiling were carried out. TCRdb re-called the reads through MiXCR, storing one row per CDR3 protein. Here the sample spans about 220,000 distinct CDR3 sequences, around 32% being singletons. The sequencing input was sorted CD4+, CD8+, or CD8+CD57+ T cells (not recorded which) from PBMCs. These receptors originate from a human donor in good health, serving as a control.

This clonotype was seen at least ten times. The genes are TRBV9 and TRBJ2-3; 8 nucleotides align to TRBD2. Per the germline V gene, CDR1 is SGDLS and CDR2 is YYNGEE. CDR3 length equals 16 residues. J was trimmed by 2 bases and V by 3 bases; bases with no gene match: 8. The CDR3: CASSGGTSGYTDTQYF. The DNA for the CDR3 is TGTGCCAGCAGCGGTGGAACTAGCGGATACACAGATACGCAGTATTTT.

Note on this clonotype: The CDR3 does not end in the conserved phenylalanine or tryptophan, so this is likely a read error. The limits of the CDR3 on the DNA are not certain, so only TCRdb's listed CDR3 is given. The V call is TRBV20-1, the J call TRBJ2-7; TRBD1 was called by the table and not checked on the DNA. Germline CDR1 is DFQATT and CDR2 is SNEGSKA (reference sequence). From its first to its last residue, the CDR3 has 14 amino acids. CDR3 in amino acids: CSARDGQTGDREYL.

This clonotype has ten or more counts. This rearrangement joins TRBV7-2 to TRBJ1-2, with D possibly matching TRBD1 (5 bases). The CDR3 has 13 amino acids. V gave up 7 bases and J gave up 5 bases, with 14 bases separating them. Per germline, CDR1 SGHTA and CDR2 FQGNSA. The CDR3 sequence is CASTAGLQYGYTF. Here the CDR3 DNA reads TGTGCCAGCACTGCGGGACTACAGTATGGCTACACCTTC.

This clonotype was recorded at least ten times. This sequence joins TRBV19 and TRBJ1-1; 9 bases map to TRBD1. CDR1 and CDR2 (germline): LNHDA, SQIVND (reference sequence). V gave up 6 bases and J gave up 3 bases; unmatched junction bases: 8. There are 15 residues in the CDR3. The CDR3 region is CASRTEDRGYTEAFF. The DNA of the CDR3 is TGTGCCAGTAGAACTGAGGACAGGGGCTACACTGAAGCTTTCTTT.

This chain joins TRBV4-2 and TRBJ1-3; D remains unclear. The V gene lost 0 bases and the J gene lost 3 bases, with 12 bases spanning the gap. The germline V gene has CDR1 LGHNA and CDR2 YNFKEQ. The CDR3 length is 16 residues. The CDR3 sequence: CASSQEEGFYGNTIYF. CDR3 coding DNA: TGTGCCAGCAGCCAAGAGGAGGGATTCTATGGAAACACCATATATTTT.